Following are 26 T cell receptor beta chains from one sample sequenced in a study of post-analysis software for immune sequencing data (dated by TCRdb to the mid-2010s). The research as a whole found: Roughly 5 TRBV segments, including TRBV5-6, TRBV5-1 and TRBV20-1, were significantly more frequent in patients than controls.

No antigen has been assigned to these receptors. Library preparation employed PCR. The instrument was an Illumina HiSeq 2500. To reduce PCR and sequencing biases, unique molecular identifiers were built into the TCR beta cDNA libraries. TCRdb reworked the public reads: Q25 trimming with fastp, MiXCR clone assembly, productive beta chains retained. Entries are consolidated by CDR3 protein sequence, retaining the most common genes and DNA. Within this sample are hundreds of thousands of distinct CDR3 sequences, with approximately 60% of them counted one time only. The leading ten clones occupy 11% of the sample. Specimen: blood. The receptors here all came from a girl aged 2-10 years with multiple sclerosis.

This clonotype was seen a few times. The rearrangement joins TRBV12-5 to TRBJ2-7, with D unresolved. The J call may be incorrect, as the DNA end agrees better with TRBJ2-4. The CDR3 covers 13 residues. The V gene's germline CDR1 is LGHNT and CDR2 FRNRAP. The CDR3 protein is CASGLVGWDIQYF. CDR3 sequence (DNA): TGTGCTAGTGGTTTGGTGGGCTGGGACATTCAGTACTTC.

This sequence joins TRBV4-3 and TRBJ1-2; D is possibly TRBD1 (6 bases). CDR3 size: 16 residues. From germline, CDR1 is LGHNA and CDR2 YSLEER. The V and J ends lost 4 bases and 5 bases respectively, with 20 bases between them. CDR3 nucleotides: TGCGCCAGCAGCCCCACTCTGACAGGATTGGGGTATGGCTACACCTTC. This translates into CASSPTLTGLGYGYTF.

V is TRBV7-3 and J is TRBJ2-3; 15 bases map to TRBD2. Germline V lookup: CDR1 SGHTA, CDR2 FQGTGA. CDR3 size: 17 residues. V lost 0 bases to trimming and J lost 5 bases; unmatched junction nucleotides: 3. CDR3 residues: CASSLTGLAGGGDTQYF. CDR3 nucleotides: TGTGCCAGCAGCTTAACGGGACTAGCGGGGGGTGGAGATACGCAGTATTTT.

This rearrangement joins TRBV7-2 to TRBJ1-2; D is possibly TRBD1 (5 bases). V was trimmed by 1 base and J by 3 bases, leaving 12 bases between them. The CDR3 is 15 amino acids. Germline lookup yields CDR1 SGHTA and CDR2 FQGNSA. The CDR3 nucleotides are TGTGCCAGCAGCTTAGTTCCAAGGGGTGACTATGGCTACACCTTC. Its translation is CASSLVPRGDYGYTF.

The chain recombines TRBV20-1 with TRBJ2-1; TRBD2 agrees at 9 bases. Germline CDR1 DFQATT, CDR2 SNEGSKA (reference sequence). The junction had 7 bases not matched to a gene; V was cut back by 0 bases and J by 7 bases. The CDR3 covers 15 residues. The CDR3 reads CSARDWGGGANEQFF. The CDR3, as DNA: TGCAGTGCTAGAGATTGGGGCGGGGGGGCAAATGAGCAGTTCTTC.

The V gene is TRBV5-6, the J gene TRBJ2-1, with no clear D. CDR1 is SGHDT and CDR2 is YYEEEE in the germline V gene. The CDR3 consists of 11 residues. Trimming stripped 5 bases from V and 10 bases from J, with 10 bases between. This CDR3 reads CASRGGWEQFF. In DNA form, the CDR3 reads TGTGCCAGCAGGGGCGGTTGGGAGCAGTTCTTC.

The chain combines TRBV20-1 with TRBJ2-5, with TRBD2 matching over 7 bases. Germline lookup yields CDR1 DFQATT and CDR2 SNEGSKA (reference sequence). This CDR3 has 12 residues. The V gene end was trimmed by 3 bases and the J gene end by 6 bases; junction bases not matched to a gene: 4. This chain's CDR3 is CSASSGVKTQYF. The CDR3 DNA reads TGCAGTGCTAGCAGCGGGGTAAAGACCCAGTACTTC.

The chain is built from TRBV20-1 and TRBJ2-7; 11 nucleotides match TRBD2. This CDR3 region has 13 residues. CDR1 DFQATT and CDR2 SNEGSKA come from the germline V gene (reference sequence). J was trimmed by 6 bases and V by 0 bases; bases with no gene match: 1. CDR3 nucleotide sequence: TGCAGTGCTAGAGACCTAGCGGGAGGCGAGCAGTACTTC. Protein: CSARDLAGGEQYF.

CDR3 sequence: CASSLGSAGRSYNEQFF. CDR3 nucleotide sequence: TGTGCCAGCAGCTTAGGGAGCGCAGGACGCTCCTACAATGAGCAGTTCTTC. This chain links TRBV7-3 with TRBJ2-1, with a weak D call TRBD2 (5 bases). With 2 bases removed from V and 0 bases from J, the gap between germline ends came to 14 bases. This CDR3 contains 17 residues. The V gene's germline CDR1 is SGHTA and CDR2 FQGTGA.

This chain uses TRBV6-5 with TRBJ2-1; no reliable D call. This CDR3 contains 15 residues. CDR1 and CDR2 from the germline V gene are MNHEY and SVGAGI. Deletions cut 2 bases from V and 3 bases from J, with 11 bases between. The DNA for the CDR3 is TGTGCCAGCAGTTACGGACGGAACCTCTACAATGAGCAGTTCTTC. This gives the protein CASSYGRNLYNEQFF.

The genes are TRBV3-1 and TRBJ2-6; D remains unclear. CDR1 LGHDT and CDR2 YNNKEL come from the germline V gene (reference sequence). Deletions cut 1 base from V and 3 bases from J, with 7 bases between. The CDR3 covers 15 residues. DNA of the CDR3: TGTGCCAGCAGCCAAGGAGTAGGTGGGGCCAACGTCCTGACTTTC. This codes for CASSQGVGGANVLTF.

This clonotype was detected a few times. The chain uses TRBV18 and TRBJ1-1; D remains ambiguous. The CDR3 is made up of 13 amino acids. V was trimmed by 2 bases and J by 3 bases, leaving 7 bases between them. Germline CDR1 KGHSH, CDR2 LQKENI. The CDR3 nucleotides read TGTGCCAGCTCACCAGTCGGGGACACTGAAGCTTTCTTT. Translated: CASSPVGDTEAFF. The full variable domain, rest sourced from reference TRBV18 and TRBJ1-1, is NAGVMQNPRHLVRRRGQEARLRCSPMKGHSHVYWYRQLPEEGLKFMVYLQKENIIDESGMPKERFSAEFPKEGPSILRIQQVVRGDSAAYFCASSPVGDTEAFFGQGTRLTVV.

Concerning this clonotype itself: A junction end diverges from the germline sequence, so it may reflect a read error. The chain uses TRBV27 and TRBJ2-1; 15 bases line up with TRBD2. CDR1 is MNHEY, CDR2 SMNVEV, per germline (reference sequence). This CDR3 contains 19 residues. CDR3 DNA: TGCGCCAGCAGTAAGGCCGGGACTAGCGGGGGGCACTCCTACAATGAGCAGTTCTTC. Its protein product is CASSKAGTSGGHSYNEQFF.

J is TRBJ2-1 and V is TRBV6-5; D gene unclear. Trimming removed 3 bases from V and 6 bases from J, with 6 bases in between. There are 12 residues in the CDR3. Germline lookup yields CDR1 MNHEY and CDR2 SVGAGI. The CDR3 region has the DNA TGTGCCAGCAGTTATGGTTTCAATGAGCAGTTCTTC. Translating gives CASSYGFNEQFF.

V usage is TRBV3-1 and J usage is TRBJ1-1; D uncertain. The germline V gene encodes CDR1 LGHDT and CDR2 YNNKEL (reference sequence). The CDR3 length is 15 residues. The V and J ends lost 1 base and 3 bases respectively, with 12 bases between them. The CDR3 DNA follows: TGTGCCAGCAGCCAAGCCCAGTTCGCCGACACTGAAGCTTTCTTT. It encodes CASSQAQFADTEAFF.

A word on this clonotype: A junction boundary mismatches the germline segment, possibly from a read error. V usage is TRBV9 and J usage is TRBJ1-1; the D gene is possibly TRBD1 (5 bases). Germline lookup yields CDR1 SGDLS and CDR2 YYNGEE. The CDR3 runs 14 residues. The CDR3 DNA follows: TGCGCCAGCAGCCCGAGGGGCGGGAACACTGAAGCTTTCTTT. The encoded protein is CASSPRGGNTEAFF.

This clonotype was seen a handful of times. The chain combines TRBV7-2 with TRBJ2-5; TRBD2 agrees at 15 bases. CDR1 and CDR2 from the germline V gene are SGHTA and FQGNSA. V was pared by 5 bases and J by 5 bases, with 6 bases of the junction left unmatched. The CDR3 runs to 16 residues. CDR3 in DNA: TGTGCCAGCAGCCCCGGGACTAGCGGGGGGCGGGAGACCCAGTACTTC. Its protein is CASSPGTSGGRETQYF. The variable domain in full, with the rest retrieved from reference TRBV7-2 and TRBJ2-5, is GAGVSQSPSNKVTEKGKDVELRCDPISGHTALYWYRQSLGQGLEFLIYFQGNSAPDKSGLPSDRFSAERTGGSVSTLTIQRTQQEDSAVYLCASSPGTSGGRETQYFGPGTRLLVL.

The chain carries TRBV27 and TRBJ2-5, with a possible D match to TRBD1 (6 bases). Germline CDR1 and CDR2: MNHEY and SMNVEV (reference sequence). The germline V and J ends were trimmed by 1 base and 3 bases, with 18 bases remaining between them. The CDR3 has 17 amino acids. CDR3 in amino acids: CASSLLGGGVLEETQYF. CDR3 coding DNA: TGTGCCAGCAGTTTATTGGGTGGGGGCGTCTTAGAAGAGACCCAGTACTTC.

In its sample, this clonotype was seen a few times. The V and J genes are TRBV29-1 and TRBJ2-1, with TRBD2 matching 10 bases. Trimming removed 3 bases from V and 6 bases from J; junction bases left unmatched: 8. Germline V CDR1 and CDR2: SQVTM, ANQGSEA. This CDR3 region has 15 residues. CDR3 amino acids: CSVEVSGGTFNEQFF. For the CDR3, the DNA is TGCAGCGTTGAGGTTAGCGGGGGGACCTTCAATGAGCAGTTCTTC.

The chain is built from TRBV5-1 and TRBJ2-5, with 7 bases fitting TRBD1. The CDR3 sequence is 13 residues long. The V gene's germline CDR1 is SGHRS and CDR2 YFSETQ. The J segment lost 11 bases and the V segment lost 3 bases, leaving 10 bases of the junction unmatched. CDR3 nucleotide sequence: TGCGCCAGCAGCTCGGGACAGCTGAGAGAGCAGTACTTC. Translation gives CASSSGQLREQYF. The full variable domain, completed using reference TRBV5-1 and TRBJ2-5, is KAGVTQTPRYLIKTRGQQVTLSCSPISGHRSVSWYQQTPGQGLQFLFEYFSETQRNKGNFPGRFSGRQFSNSRSEMNVSTLELGDSALYLCASSSGQLREQYFGPGTRLLVL.

This chain links TRBV3-1 with TRBJ1-4; D gene ambiguous. Between the trimmed V and J ends, which lost 3 bases and 8 bases, there was a span of 4 bases. This CDR3 is 11 amino acids long. Per the germline V gene, CDR1 is LGHDT and CDR2 is YNNKEL (reference sequence). DNA for the CDR3: TGTGCCAGCAGCCATCAGGAAAAACTGTTTTTT. It yields the protein CASSHQEKLFF.

This clonotype was found many times. The rearrangement joins TRBV7-3 to TRBJ2-2; TRBD2 aligns across 7 bases. Losses at the gene ends were 6 bases for V and 4 bases for J; bases not matched to a gene: 2. Per the germline V gene, CDR1 is SGHTA and CDR2 is FQGTGA. The CDR3 loop spans 13 amino acids. CDR3 in amino acids: CASRASGTGELFF. The CDR3 DNA is TGTGCCAGCAGGGCTAGCGGCACCGGGGAGCTGTTTTTT.

The chain combines TRBV30 with TRBJ1-2; 8 bases map to TRBD1. V lost 0 bases and J lost 8; bases outside the gene matches: 8. Germline V gene data show CDR1 as GTSNPN and CDR2 as SVGIG (reference sequence). This CDR3 has 14 residues. CDR3 nucleotide sequence: TGTGCCTGGAGTGTACCCCAGGGGGCGAGGGGCTACACCTTC. This encodes CAWSVPQGARGYTF.

The chain has TRBV5-5 and TRBJ1-4; D may be TRBD1 (5 bases). Deletions cut 6 bases from V and 7 bases from J, with 22 bases between. Germline loops: CDR1 SGHKS, CDR2 YYEKEE (reference sequence). This CDR3 has 16 residues. Here the CDR3 DNA reads TGTGCCAGCAACCTTGGCCCCGCGGGGGGTGGTGAAAAACTGTTTTTT. Protein sequence: CASNLGPAGGGEKLFF.

As for this clonotype: At one end the junction does not follow the germline gene, possibly because of a read error. The J gene is TRBJ2-1, the V gene TRBV5-1; D gene unclear. The CDR3 spans 15 residues. CDR1 SGHRS and CDR2 YFSETQ come from the germline V gene. The DNA for the CDR3 is TGTGCCAGCAGCTTAGAGGCTAGCTCCTACAATGAGCAGTTCTTC. It specifies CASSLEASSYNEQFF.

This clonotype has only a few counts. The chain combines TRBV20-1 with TRBJ2-7; D is ambiguous. V lost 5 bases to trimming and J lost 3 bases, with 11 bases between them. Germline assignment: CDR1 DFQATT and CDR2 SNEGSKA (reference sequence). This CDR3 spans 12 amino acids. The DNA of the CDR3 is TGCAGTGCTGGCAGCAATCTCTACGAGCAGTACTTC. This translates into CSAGSNLYEQYF.